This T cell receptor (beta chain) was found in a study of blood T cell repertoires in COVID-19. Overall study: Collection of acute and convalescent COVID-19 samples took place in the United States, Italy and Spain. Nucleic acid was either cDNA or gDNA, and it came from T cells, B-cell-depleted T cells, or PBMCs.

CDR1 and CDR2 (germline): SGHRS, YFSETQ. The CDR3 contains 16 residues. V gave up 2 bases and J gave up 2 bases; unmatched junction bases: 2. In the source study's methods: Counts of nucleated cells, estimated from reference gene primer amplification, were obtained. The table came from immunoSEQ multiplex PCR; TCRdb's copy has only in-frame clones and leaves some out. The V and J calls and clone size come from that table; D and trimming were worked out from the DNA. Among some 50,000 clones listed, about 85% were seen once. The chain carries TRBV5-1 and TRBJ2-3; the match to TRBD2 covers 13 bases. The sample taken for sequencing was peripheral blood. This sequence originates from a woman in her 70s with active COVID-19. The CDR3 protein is CASSLLAGGLTDTQYF. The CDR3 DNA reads TGCGCCAGCAGCTTACTAGCGGGAGGGCTCACAGATACGCAGTATTTT.